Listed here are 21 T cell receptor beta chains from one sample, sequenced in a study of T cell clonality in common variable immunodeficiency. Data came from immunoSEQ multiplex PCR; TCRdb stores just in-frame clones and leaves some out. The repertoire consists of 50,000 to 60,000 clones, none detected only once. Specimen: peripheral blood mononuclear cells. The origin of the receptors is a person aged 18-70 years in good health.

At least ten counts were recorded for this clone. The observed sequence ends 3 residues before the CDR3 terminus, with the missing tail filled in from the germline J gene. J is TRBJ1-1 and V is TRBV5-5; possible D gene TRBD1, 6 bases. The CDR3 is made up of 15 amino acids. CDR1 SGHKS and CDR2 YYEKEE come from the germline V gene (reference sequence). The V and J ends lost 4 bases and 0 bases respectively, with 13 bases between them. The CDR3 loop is CASSRTVSLNTEAFF. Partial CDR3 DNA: TGTGCCAGCAGCCGGACAGTTTCATTGAACACTGAA.

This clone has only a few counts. CDR3 in amino acids: CASSVTGNSPLHF. The part of the CDR3 DNA that was read is TGTGCCAGCAGCGTGACAGGGAATTCACCC. The chain carries TRBV7-9 and TRBJ1-6, with 7 bases matching TRBD1. With the read ending 3 residues before the CDR3 end, the germline J gene is used to fill in that end. The V gene end was trimmed by 5 bases and the J gene end by 7 bases; junction bases not matched to a gene: 2. CDR1 and CDR2 from the germline V gene are SEHNR and FQNEAQ (reference sequence). The length of the CDR3 is 13 residues.

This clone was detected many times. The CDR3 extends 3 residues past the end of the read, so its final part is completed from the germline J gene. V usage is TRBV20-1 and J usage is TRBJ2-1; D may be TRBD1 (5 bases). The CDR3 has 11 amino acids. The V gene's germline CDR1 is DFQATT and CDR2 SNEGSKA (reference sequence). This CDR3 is CSAGRYNEQFF. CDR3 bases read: TGCAGCGCAGGGCGGTACAATGAG.

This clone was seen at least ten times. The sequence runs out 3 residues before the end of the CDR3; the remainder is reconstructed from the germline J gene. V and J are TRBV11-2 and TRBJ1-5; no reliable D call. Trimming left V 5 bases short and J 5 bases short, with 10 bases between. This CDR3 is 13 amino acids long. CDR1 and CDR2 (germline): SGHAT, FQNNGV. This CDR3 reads CASSPTIDQPQHF. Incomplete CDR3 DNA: TGTGCCAGCAGCCCCACAATCGATCAGCCC.

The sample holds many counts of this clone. The CDR3 protein is CAHQPSGTDTQYF. The covered CDR3 bases are TGTGCCCATCAACCCAGCGGAACAGATACG. V and J are TRBV10-3 and TRBJ2-3; D may be TRBD2 (5 bases). The read halts 3 residues ahead of the CDR3 end, with the missing end drawn from the germline J gene. V was pared by 11 bases and J by 3 bases, with 15 bases between. Germline V CDR1 and CDR2: ENHRY, SYGVKD. CDR3 length equals 13 residues.

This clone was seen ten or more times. The sequenced CDR3 bases are TGCGCCAGCAGCCGAGGGACAGGGCAAGGATGGCCTAAAGGAACC. Its translation is CASSRGTGQGWPKGT. The CDR3 as a whole reads CASSRGTGQGWPKGTQYF. V is TRBV5-1 and J is TRBJ2-5; 9 nucleotides line up with TRBD1. The read ends 3 residues before the CDR3 terminus; that terminus is restored from the germline J gene. The CDR3 has 18 amino acids. Germline assignment: CDR1 SGHRS and CDR2 YFSETQ.

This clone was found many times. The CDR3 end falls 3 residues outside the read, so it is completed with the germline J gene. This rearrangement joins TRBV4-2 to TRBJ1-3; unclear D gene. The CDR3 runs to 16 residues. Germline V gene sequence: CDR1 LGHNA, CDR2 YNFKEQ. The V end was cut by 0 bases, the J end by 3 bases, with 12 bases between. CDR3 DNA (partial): TGTGCCAGCAGCCAAGATACAGCCAGTGGTGGAAACACC. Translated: CASSQDTASGGNT. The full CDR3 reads CASSQDTASGGNTIYF.

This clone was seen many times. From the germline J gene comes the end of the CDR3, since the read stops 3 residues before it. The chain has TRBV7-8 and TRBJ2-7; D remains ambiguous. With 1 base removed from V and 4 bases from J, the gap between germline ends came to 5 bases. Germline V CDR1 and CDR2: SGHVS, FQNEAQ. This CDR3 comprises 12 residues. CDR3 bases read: TGTGCCAGCAGCTTAGTAGGGTACGAG. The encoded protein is CASSLVGYE. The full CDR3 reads CASSLVGYEQYF.

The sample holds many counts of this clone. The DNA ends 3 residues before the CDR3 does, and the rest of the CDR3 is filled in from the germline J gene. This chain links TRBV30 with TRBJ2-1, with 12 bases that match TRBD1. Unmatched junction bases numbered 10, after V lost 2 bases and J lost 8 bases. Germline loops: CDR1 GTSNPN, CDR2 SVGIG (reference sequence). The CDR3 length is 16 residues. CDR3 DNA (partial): TGTGCCTGGAGTAGGGGGGGACAGGGGGCGCGCGATGAG. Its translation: CAWSRGGQGARDE. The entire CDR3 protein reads CAWSRGGQGARDEQFF.

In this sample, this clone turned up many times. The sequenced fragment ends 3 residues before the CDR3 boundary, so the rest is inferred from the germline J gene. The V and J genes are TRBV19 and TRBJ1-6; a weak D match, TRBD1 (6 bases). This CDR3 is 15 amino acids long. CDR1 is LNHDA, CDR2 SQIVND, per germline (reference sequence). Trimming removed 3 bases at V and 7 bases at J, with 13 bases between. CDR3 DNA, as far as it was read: TGTGCCAGTAGTATGACAGGAGCGGGGAATTCACCC. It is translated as CASSMTGAGNSP. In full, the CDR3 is CASSMTGAGNSPLHF.

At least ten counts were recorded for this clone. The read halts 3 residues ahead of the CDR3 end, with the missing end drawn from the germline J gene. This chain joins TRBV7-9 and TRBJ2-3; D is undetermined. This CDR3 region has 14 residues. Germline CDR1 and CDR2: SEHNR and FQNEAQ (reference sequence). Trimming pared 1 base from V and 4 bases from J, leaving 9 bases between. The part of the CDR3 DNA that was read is TGTGCCAGCAGCTTAGGGCGCGCGGCAGATACG. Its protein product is CASSLGRAADT. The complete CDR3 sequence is CASSLGRAADTQYF.

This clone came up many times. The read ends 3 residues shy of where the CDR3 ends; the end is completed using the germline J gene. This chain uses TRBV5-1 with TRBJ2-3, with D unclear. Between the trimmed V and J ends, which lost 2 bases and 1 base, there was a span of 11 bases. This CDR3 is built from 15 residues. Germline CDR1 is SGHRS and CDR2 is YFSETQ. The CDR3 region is CASSFDFRRTDTQYF. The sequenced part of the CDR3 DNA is TGCGCCAGCAGCTTCGACTTCCGACGCACAGATACG.

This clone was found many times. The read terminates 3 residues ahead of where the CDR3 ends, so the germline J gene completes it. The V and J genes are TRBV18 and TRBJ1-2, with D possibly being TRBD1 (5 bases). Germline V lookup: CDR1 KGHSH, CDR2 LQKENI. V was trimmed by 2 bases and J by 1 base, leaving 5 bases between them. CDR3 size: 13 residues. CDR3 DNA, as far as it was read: TGTGCCAGCTCACCAGACAGTAACTATGGC. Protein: CASSPDSNYG. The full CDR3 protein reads CASSPDSNYGYTF.

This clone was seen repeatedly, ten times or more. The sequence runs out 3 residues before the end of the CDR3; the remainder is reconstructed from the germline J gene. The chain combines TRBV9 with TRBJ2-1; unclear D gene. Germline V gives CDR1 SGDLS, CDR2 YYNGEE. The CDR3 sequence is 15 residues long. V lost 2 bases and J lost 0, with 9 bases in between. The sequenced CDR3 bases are TGTGCCAGCAGCGTTGGCGGAATCTCCTACAATGAG. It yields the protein CASSVGGISYNE. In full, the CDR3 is CASSVGGISYNEQFF.

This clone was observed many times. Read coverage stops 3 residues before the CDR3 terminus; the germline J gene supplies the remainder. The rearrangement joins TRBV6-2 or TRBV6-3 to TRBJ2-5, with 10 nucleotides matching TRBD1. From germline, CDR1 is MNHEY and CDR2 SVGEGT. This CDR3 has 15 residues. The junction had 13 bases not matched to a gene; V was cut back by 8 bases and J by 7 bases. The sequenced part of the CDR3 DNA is TGTGCCAGCCACGGAACCGGGACAGGGGATTTGACC. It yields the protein CASHGTGTGDLT. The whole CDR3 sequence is CASHGTGTGDLTQYF.

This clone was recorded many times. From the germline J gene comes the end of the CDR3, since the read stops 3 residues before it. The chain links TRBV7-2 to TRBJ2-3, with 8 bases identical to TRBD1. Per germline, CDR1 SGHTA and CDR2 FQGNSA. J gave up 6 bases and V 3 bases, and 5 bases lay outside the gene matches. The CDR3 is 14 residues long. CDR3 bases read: TGTGCCAGCAGCTTTGACAGGGGCCCCGATACG. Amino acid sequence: CASSFDRGPDT. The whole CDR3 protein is CASSFDRGPDTQYF.

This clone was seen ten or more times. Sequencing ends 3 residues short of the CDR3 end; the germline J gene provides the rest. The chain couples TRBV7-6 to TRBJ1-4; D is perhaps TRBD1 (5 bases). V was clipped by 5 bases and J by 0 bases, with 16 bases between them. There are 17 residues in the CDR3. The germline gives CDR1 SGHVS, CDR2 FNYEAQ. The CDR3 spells CASSPLRGAATNEKLFF. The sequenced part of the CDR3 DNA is TGTGCCAGCAGCCCACTGCGAGGGGCCGCAACTAATGAAAAA.

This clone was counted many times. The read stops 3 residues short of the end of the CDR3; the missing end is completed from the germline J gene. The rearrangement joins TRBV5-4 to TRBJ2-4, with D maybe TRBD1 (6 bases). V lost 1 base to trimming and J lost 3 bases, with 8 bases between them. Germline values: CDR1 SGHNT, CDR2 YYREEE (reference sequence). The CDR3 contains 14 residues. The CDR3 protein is CASSLLGGKNIQYF. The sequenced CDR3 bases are TGTGCCAGCAGCTTGCTAGGGGGCAAAAACATT.

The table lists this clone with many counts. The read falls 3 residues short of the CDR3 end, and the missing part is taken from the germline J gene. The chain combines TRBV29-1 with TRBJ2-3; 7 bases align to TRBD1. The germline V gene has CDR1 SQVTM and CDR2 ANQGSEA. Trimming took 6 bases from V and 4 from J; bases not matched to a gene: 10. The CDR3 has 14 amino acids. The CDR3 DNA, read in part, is TGCAGCGTGGTCAGGGGGACAAACTCAGATACG. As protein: CSVVRGTNSDT. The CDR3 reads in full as CSVVRGTNSDTQYF.

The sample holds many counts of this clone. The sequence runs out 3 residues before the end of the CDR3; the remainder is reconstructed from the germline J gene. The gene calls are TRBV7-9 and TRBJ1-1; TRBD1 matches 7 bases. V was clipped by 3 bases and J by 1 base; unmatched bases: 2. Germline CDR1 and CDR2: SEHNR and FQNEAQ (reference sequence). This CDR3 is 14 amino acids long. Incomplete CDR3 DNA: TGTGCCAGCAGCTTCTCAGGGGGGAACACTGAA. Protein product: CASSFSGGNTE. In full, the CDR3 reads CASSFSGGNTEAFF.

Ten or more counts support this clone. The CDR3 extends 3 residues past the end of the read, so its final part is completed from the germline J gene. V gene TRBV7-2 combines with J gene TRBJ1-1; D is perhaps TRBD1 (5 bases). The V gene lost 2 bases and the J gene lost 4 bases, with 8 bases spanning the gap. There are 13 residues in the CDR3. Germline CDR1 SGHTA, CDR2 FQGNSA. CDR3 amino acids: CASSLYRFTEAFF. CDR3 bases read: TGTGCCAGCAGCTTATACAGGTTCACTGAA.